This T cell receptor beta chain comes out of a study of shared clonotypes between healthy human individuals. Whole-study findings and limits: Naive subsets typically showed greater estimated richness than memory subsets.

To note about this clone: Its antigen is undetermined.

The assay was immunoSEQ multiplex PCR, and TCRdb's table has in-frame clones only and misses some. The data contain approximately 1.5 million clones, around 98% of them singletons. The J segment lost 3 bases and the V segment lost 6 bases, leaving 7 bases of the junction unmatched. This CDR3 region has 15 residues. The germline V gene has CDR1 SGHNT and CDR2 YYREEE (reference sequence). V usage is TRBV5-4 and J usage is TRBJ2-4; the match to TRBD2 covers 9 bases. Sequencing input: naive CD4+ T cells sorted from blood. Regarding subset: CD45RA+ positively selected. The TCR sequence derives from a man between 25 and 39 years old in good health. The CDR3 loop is CASTRASGDKNIQYF. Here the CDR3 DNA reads TGTGCCAGCACCCGGGCTAGCGGGGACAAAAACATTCAGTACTTC.